The rows below give T cell receptor beta chains drawn from one sample of a study of T cell responses to AZD1222 COVID-19 vaccine. Profiling relied on immunoSEQ multiplex PCR, and the TCRdb table lists in-frame clones only, not all of them. The table lists about 150,000 clones, about 92% of them singletons. The starting material was peripheral blood, obtained on day 0 of AZD1222 vaccination. The receptors were sampled from an adult in good health. Both conserved end residues are part of each CDR3. The D gene is left open where the match is weak. Clone size is not always given. Where it is, it says once, few, many or a class for expanded clones.

j_call,clone_size,d_call,v_call,cdr3_nt,cdr3_aa
TRBJ2-3,.,.,TRBV28,TGTGCCAGCAGCCCGGGCACCTACACAGATACGCAGTATTTT,CASSPGTYTDTQYF
TRBJ2-5,once,.,TRBV7-2,TGTGCCAGCGGCAAGGGACCAAACCAAGAGACCCAGTACTTC,CASGKGPNQETQYF
TRBJ2-1,.,.,TRBV13,TGTGCCAGCAGCTTATGGGGTGATGAGCAGTTCTTC,CASSLWGDEQFF
TRBJ1-1,.,TRBD1,TRBV18,TGTGCCAGCTCACGAGGGGGACAGTCCAACACTGAAGCTTTCTTT,CASSRGGQSNTEAFF
TRBJ1-2,.,.,TRBV7-6,TGTGCCAGCAGCCCGTTTGGGGTGAACTATGGCTACACCTTC,CASSPFGVNYGYTF
TRBJ1-1,.,.,TRBV6-6,TGTGCCAGCAGTCGCGACATGAACACTGAAGCTTTCTTT,CASSRDMNTEAFF
TRBJ2-7,.,TRBD1,TRBV6-5,TGTGCCAGCAGTTACTCCCCGGGACAGGGCTACGAGCAGTACTTC,CASSYSPGQGYEQYF
TRBJ1-2,.,.,TRBV7-2,TGTGCCAGCAGCTCGATGGACGGAGGAGACACCTTC,CASSSMDGGDTF
TRBJ2-7,.,.,TRBV13,TGTGCCAGCAGTCGGGACTCTCCCCGGCAGTACTTC,CASSRDSPRQYF
TRBJ2-7,.,.,TRBV9,TGTGCCAGCAGCACGGGCCTCGAGCAGTACTTC,CASSTGLEQYF
TRBJ1-2,.,.,TRBV20-1,TGCAGTGCAGTGGTGGGATTAGGCTACACCTTC,CSAVVGLGYTF
TRBJ1-5,.,TRBD1,TRBV30,TGTGCCTGGAGTGATGGACAGGGGTCCCAGCCCCAGCATTTT,CAWSDGQGSQPQHF
TRBJ2-1,.,TRBD1,TRBV27,TGTGCCAGCAGTTTCGACCGGGACAGGGTGTACAATGAGCAGTTCTTC,CASSFDRDRVYNEQFF
TRBJ1-4,.,.,TRBV28,TGTGCCAGCAGTTTTCACGAAAGGAATGCTAATGAAAAACTGTTTTTT,CASSFHERNANEKLFF
TRBJ1-1,.,TRBD1,TRBV27,TGTGCCAGCAGTTCCACAGGGGGCAGGGAAGCTTTCTTT,CASSSTGGREAFF
TRBJ1-2,.,TRBD1,TRBV7-2,TGTGCCAGCAGCTTAAACAGGGGGCTTTCCTATGGCTACACCTTC,CASSLNRGLSYGYTF
TRBJ1-5,.,.,TRBV7-2,TGTGCCAGCAGCTTAGACAGTAATAGCAATCAGCCCCAGCATTTT,CASSLDSNSNQPQHF
TRBJ1-5,few,TRBD1,TRBV18,TGTGCCAGCTCACTGGGACAGGGCGATCAGCCCCAGCATTTT,CASSLGQGDQPQHF
TRBJ2-1,once,TRBD2,TRBV6-2/TRBV6-3,TGTGCCAGCAGTTACTTGGCACTAGCGGGGGGGGTGAACTACAATGAGCAGTTCTTC,CASSYLALAGGVNYNEQFF
TRBJ2-2,.,.,TRBV21-1,TGTGCCAGCAGCCTAAAGTCGGACGGGAGGTCCCACACCGGGGAGCTGTTTTTT,CASSLKSDGRSHTGELFF
TRBJ2-6,.,.,TRBV10-3,TGTGCCATCAGGGGGGGGCCGCCGGCCAACGTCCTGACTTTC,CAIRGGPPANVLTF
TRBJ2-1,.,TRBD1,TRBV30,TGTGCCTGGAGTAGACAGGGCAGCAATGAGCAGTTCTTC,CAWSRQGSNEQFF
TRBJ1-6,.,TRBD1,TRBV5-1,TGCGCCAGCAGCTTGGCGGGACAGGGGGCCACACCCCTCCACTTT,CASSLAGQGATPLHF
TRBJ1-5,.,.,TRBV5-8,TGTGCCAGCAGCTTGGTACAGGGTTACAATCAGCCCCAGCATTTT,CASSLVQGYNQPQHF
TRBJ1-1,.,.,TRBV5-3,TGTGCCAGAAGCTTAGTTGTCAGGAGTCGCACTGAAGCTTTCTTT,CARSLVVRSRTEAFF
TRBJ2-6,.,TRBD1,TRBV27,TGTGCCAGCAGTTATAGAAGGACAGGGACCCCTGGGGCCAACGTCCTGACTTTC,CASSYRRTGTPGANVLTF
TRBJ2-6,.,TRBD2,TRBV4-2,TGTGCCAGCAGCCAAGGCCTAGCGGTCGACTCTGGGGCCAACGTCCTGACTTTC,CASSQGLAVDSGANVLTF
TRBJ2-7,.,.,TRBV9,TGTGCCAGCAGCGTAGTACCCACCGGGAGTATCTACGAGCAGTACTTC,CASSVVPTGSIYEQYF